Shown below are 8 T cell receptor beta chains from a single sample sequenced in a study of blood T cells in healthy people across ages. PCR was performed a second time for about 7 to 11 cycles using a sample-barcoded 5' primer and a J-beta primer mix. TCRdb called the 5' RACE reads again in MiXCR, with one record for every CDR3 protein. The table shows nearly 800,000 distinct CDR3 sequences, with more than 50% occurring only once. Specimen: blood. Receptor source: a man in his forties or fifties in good health.

This clonotype was found a few times. The rearrangement links TRBV7-2 to TRBJ1-2, with D tentatively TRBD1 (6 bases). CDR1 is SGHTA, CDR2 FQGNSA, per germline. The ends were cut back, 1 base at V and 8 bases at J, with 11 bases in the middle. The CDR3 runs to 13 residues. The CDR3: CASSLGRGQGYTF. The CDR3 bases are TGTGCCAGCAGCTTAGGTCGGGGGCAGGGCTACACCTTC.

This clonotype was seen once. J is TRBJ2-2 and V is TRBV5-1; perhaps TRBD1 as D (6 bases). Looked up from germline, CDR1 is SGHRS and CDR2 is YFSETQ. The length of the CDR3 is 14 residues. The V and J ends lost 5 bases and 4 bases respectively, with 12 bases between them. CDR3 amino acids: CASSTDRSTGELFF. The CDR3 DNA is TGCGCCAGCAGTACGGACAGAAGCACCGGGGAGCTGTTTTTT.

Notes on this clonotype: One end of the junction is discordant with germline, which a read error may explain. The rearrangement joins TRBV5-1 to TRBJ2-7, with 10 bases fitting TRBD2. The germline CDR1 and CDR2 sequences are SGHRS and YFSETQ. The CDR3 is made up of 17 amino acids. For the CDR3, the DNA is TGCGCCGGCAGTCAAGGAAAGAGCGGGAGGGACTCCTACGAGCAGTACTTC. Translation: CAGSQGKSGRDSYEQYF.

The gene calls are TRBV4-2 and TRBJ2-3; no reliable D call. Germline CDR1 LGHNA, CDR2 YNFKEQ. Trimming pared 2 bases from V and 6 bases from J, leaving 9 bases between. The CDR3 has 13 amino acids. The CDR3 loop reads CASSQSPTDTQYF. The CDR3 nucleotides read TGTGCCAGCAGCCAAAGCCCAACGGATACGCAGTATTTT.

The V gene is TRBV24-1, the J gene TRBJ2-4; 11 nucleotides agree with TRBD2. With the DNA end fitting TRBJ2-7 better, the J assignment may be wrong. This CDR3 spans 14 amino acids. Germline CDR1 is KGHDR and CDR2 is SFDVKD. The CDR3 DNA reads TGTGCCACCAGTGGCACTAGCGGGGGATACGAGCAGTACTTC. Amino acids: CATSGTSGGYEQYF.

The chain carries TRBV7-2 and TRBJ2-2; TRBD1 might be the D (5 bases). Germline V gene data show CDR1 as SGHTA and CDR2 as FQGNSA. Trimming cost V 2 bases and J 3 bases, with 10 bases left between them. This CDR3 comprises 15 residues. The CDR3 nucleotides read TGTGCCAGCAGCTTAATGCAGGGTTACACCGGGGAGCTGTTTTTT. Translating it yields CASSLMQGYTGELFF.

V is TRBV18 and J is TRBJ1-6; no reliable D call. The V gene lost 5 bases and the J gene lost 10 bases, with 15 bases spanning the gap. This CDR3 is built from 14 residues. The germline gives CDR1 KGHSH, CDR2 LQKENI. As DNA, the CDR3 is TGTGCCAGCTCAACTACCGACCGGAGGTCACCCCTCCACTTT. Its translation is CASSTTDRRSPLHF.

This clonotype was counted a few times. The chain links TRBV7-9 to TRBJ2-6, with D possibly called TRBD1 or TRBD2 (5 bases each). Germline V gene sequence: CDR1 SEHNR, CDR2 FQNEAQ (reference sequence). The CDR3 extends over 17 amino acids. V lost 5 bases and J 1 base, leaving 15 bases between the germline ends. The CDR3 sequence: CASSVSSGLSGANVLTF. The CDR3 bases are TGTGCCAGCAGCGTTAGTTCGGGGCTATCTGGGGCCAACGTCCTGACTTTC. The full variable domain, completed using reference TRBV7-9 and TRBJ2-6, is DTGVSQNPRHKITKRGQNVTFRCDPISEHNRLYWYRQTLGQGPEFLTYFQNEAQLEKSRLLSDRFSAERPKGSFSTLEIQRTEQGDSAMYLCASSVSSGLSGANVLTFGAGSRLTVL.